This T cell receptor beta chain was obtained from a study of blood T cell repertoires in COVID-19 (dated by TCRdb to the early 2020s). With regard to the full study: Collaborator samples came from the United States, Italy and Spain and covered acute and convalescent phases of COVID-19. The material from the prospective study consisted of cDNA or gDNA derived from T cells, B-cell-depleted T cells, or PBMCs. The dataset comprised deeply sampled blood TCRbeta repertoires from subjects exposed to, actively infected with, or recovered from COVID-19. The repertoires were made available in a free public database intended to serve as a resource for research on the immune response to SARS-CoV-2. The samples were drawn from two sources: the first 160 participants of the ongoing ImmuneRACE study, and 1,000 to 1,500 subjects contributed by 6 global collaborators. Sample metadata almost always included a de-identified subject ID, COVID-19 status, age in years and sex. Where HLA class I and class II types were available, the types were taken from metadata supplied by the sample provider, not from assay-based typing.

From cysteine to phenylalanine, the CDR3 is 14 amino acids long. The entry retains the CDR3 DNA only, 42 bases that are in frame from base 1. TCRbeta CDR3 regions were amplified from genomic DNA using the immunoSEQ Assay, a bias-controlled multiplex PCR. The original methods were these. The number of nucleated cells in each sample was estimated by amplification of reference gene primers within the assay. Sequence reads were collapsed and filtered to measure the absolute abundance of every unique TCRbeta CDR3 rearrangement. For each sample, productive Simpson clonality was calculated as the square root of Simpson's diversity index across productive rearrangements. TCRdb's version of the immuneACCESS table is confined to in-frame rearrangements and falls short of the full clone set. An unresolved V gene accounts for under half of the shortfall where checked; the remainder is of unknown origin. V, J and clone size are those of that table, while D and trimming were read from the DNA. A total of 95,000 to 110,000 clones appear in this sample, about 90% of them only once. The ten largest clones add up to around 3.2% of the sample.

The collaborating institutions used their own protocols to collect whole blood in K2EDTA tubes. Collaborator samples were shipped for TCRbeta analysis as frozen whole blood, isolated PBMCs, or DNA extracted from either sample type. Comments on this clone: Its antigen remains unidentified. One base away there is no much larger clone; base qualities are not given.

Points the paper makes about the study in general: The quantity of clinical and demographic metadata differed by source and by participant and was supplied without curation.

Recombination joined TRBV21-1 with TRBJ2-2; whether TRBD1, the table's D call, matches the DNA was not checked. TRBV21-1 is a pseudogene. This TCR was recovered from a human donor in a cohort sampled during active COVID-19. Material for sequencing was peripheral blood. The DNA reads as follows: TGTGCCAGCAGCAAAGACAGTAACACCGGGGAGCTGTTTTTT. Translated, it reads CASSKDSNTGELFF.